This T cell receptor beta chain was retrieved from a study of blood T cell repertoires in COVID-19 (dated by TCRdb to 2018 to 2020). General notes on the study: Samples covering the acute and convalescent phases of COVID-19 were provided by collaborators in the United States, Italy and Spain. Samples were obtained from the ongoing ImmuneRACE study (first 160 participants) and from about 1,300 subjects provided by 6 global collaborators. The repertoires were made available in a free public database intended to serve as a resource for research on the immune response to SARS-CoV-2. Nearly every sample came with metadata listing a de-identified subject ID, COVID-19 status, age in years and sex. The dataset comprised deeply sampled blood TCRbeta repertoires from subjects exposed to, actively infected with, or recovered from COVID-19. The material from the prospective study consisted of cDNA or gDNA derived from T cells, B-cell-depleted T cells, or PBMCs. Where available, HLA class I and class II types were obtained from metadata supplied by the sample provider rather than from assay-based typing.

Notes on this clone: Its antigen is not yet known. Base quality data are lacking; no much larger clone is found one base away.

The study at large found these results: Clinical and demographic metadata were provided uncurated, with the amount varying by source and participant.

Each collaborating institution followed its own protocols to collect whole blood in K2EDTA tubes. For TCRbeta analysis, collaborator samples were shipped as frozen whole blood, as isolated PBMCs, or as DNA extracted from either sample type. CDR1 SGHVS and CDR2 FNYEAQ are derived from the germline V gene. At the junction V is shortened by 5 bases and J by 9 bases; bases outside the gene matches: 6. From the cysteine up to the phenylalanine, the CDR3 has a length of 13 residues. Only the CDR3 DNA stays, 39 bases, in frame from base 1. TCRbeta CDR3 regions were amplified from genomic DNA by means of the immunoSEQ Assay, a bias-controlled multiplex PCR. Per the original workflow: Nucleated cell counts per sample were estimated from amplification of reference gene primers within the assay. To quantify the absolute abundance of each unique TCRbeta CDR3 rearrangement, sequence reads were collapsed and filtered. Productive Simpson clonality was computed per sample as the square root of Simpson's diversity index over productive rearrangements. Sourced from immuneACCESS, this table was stored by TCRdb with only in-frame sequences that have V and J called. A share of the clones is absent; for the studies checked, an unresolved V gene accounts for under half, and the remainder has no known explanation. That table furnishes V, J and clone size, whereas the DNA furnished D and trimming. For this sample the table gives about 240,000 clones, of which 75% to 85% were detected only once. Of the sample, more than 5% is held by the ten largest clones.

The rearrangement joined TRBV7-6 to TRBJ2-1, and TRBD1 matches 8 of the central bases. The origin of this receptor is a human donor in a cohort sampled during active COVID-19. The sequenced sample consisted of peripheral blood. The DNA sequence is TGTGCCAGCAGCCTCAGGACAGGGAGTGAGCAGTTCTTC. The resulting protein is CASSLRTGSEQFF. The CDR3, completed at both ends by the reference TRBV7-6 and TRBJ2-1 genes, gives the full variable domain GAGVSQSPRYKVTKRGQDVALRCDPISGHVSLYWYRQALGQGPEFLTYFNYEAQQDKSGLPNDRFSAERPEGSISTLTIQRTEQRDSAMYRCASSLRTGSEQFFGPGTRLTVL.